This TCR beta chain stems from a study of beta chain features in type 1 diabetes. The entirety of the isolated RNA underwent reverse transcription, so expressed TCRB transcripts were sequenced. Assay used: immunoSEQ multiplex PCR; TCRdb lists only in-frame clones, some missing. Of about 320,000 clones in the sample, around 15% are singletons; the top ten hold around 7%. This CDR3 is built from 14 residues. V dropped 0 bases and J dropped 3 bases, with 8 bases sitting between them. Germline CDR1 SGHVS, CDR2 FQNEAQ. Sequences were obtained from central memory CD4+ T cells from blood. This sequence joins TRBV7-8 and TRBJ1-1; D remains ambiguous. This TCR was recovered from a man younger than 40 in good health. The CDR3 spells CASSLATTYTEAFF. In nucleotides, the CDR3 is TGTGCCAGCAGCTTAGCTACAACTTACACTGAAGCTTTCTTT.